These T cell receptor beta chains were read from a single sample in a study of blood T cell repertoires in COVID-19. Method: immunoSEQ multiplex PCR; TCRdb's copy keeps in-frame clones and lacks some. The repertoire holds a few hundred thousand clones, about nine tenths seen once, with around 2.2% in the top ten. The sequenced material came from peripheral blood. The receptors come from a man aged 25 to 40 who had recovered from COVID-19. Both conserved end residues are part of each CDR3. A D gene is named only where the DNA matches it firmly. Size is omitted from some rows. Given values are once, few, many or a class for expanded clones.

d_gene | j_gene | v_gene | abundance | CDR3aa | CDR3nt
- | TRBJ2-3 | TRBV6-2/TRBV6-3 | - | CASSYPLGGGDTQYF | TGTGCCAGCAGTTACCCCCTCGGGGGAGGAGATACGCAGTATTTT
- | TRBJ1-1 | TRBV16 | - | CASTYPMNTEAFF | TGTGCCAGCACCTACCCGATGAACACTGAAGCTTTCTTT
- | TRBJ1-4 | TRBV6-5 | - | CASSGVTAFEKLFF | TGTGCCAGCAGCGGGGTGACTGCTTTTGAAAAACTGTTTTTT
- | TRBJ2-1 | TRBV11-2 | few | CASSLGGPLPFNEQFF | TGTGCCAGCAGCCTAGGTGGGCCACTCCCTTTCAATGAGCAGTTCTTC
TRBD1 | TRBJ2-5 | TRBV7-6 | - | CASSSDREETQYF | TGTGCCAGCAGCTCCGACAGGGAAGAGACCCAGTACTTC
TRBD1 | TRBJ2-4 | TRBV12-5 | - | CASGFGTGLGKNIQYF | TGTGCTAGTGGTTTCGGGACAGGGTTAGGCAAAAACATTCAGTACTTC
- | TRBJ2-5 | TRBV9 | once | CASSVGRDPETQYF | TGTGCCAGCAGCGTAGGACGGGATCCAGAGACCCAGTACTTC
TRBD1 | TRBJ1-1 | TRBV7-2 | - | CASSLRRTGATEAFF | TGTGCCAGCAGCTTGCGACGAACAGGGGCCACTGAAGCTTTCTTT
TRBD1 | TRBJ2-7 | TRBV11-3 | once | CASSHRGREQYF | TGTGCCAGCAGTCACAGGGGTCGGGAGCAGTACTTC
TRBD1 | TRBJ1-2 | TRBV27 | few | CASSPRSAGRGYGYTF | TGTGCCAGCAGTCCCCGCTCGGCGGGCAGGGGGTATGGCTACACCTTC
- | TRBJ1-1 | TRBV19 | - | CASAVNTEAFF | TGTGCCAGTGCAGTGAACACTGAAGCTTTCTTT
TRBD1 | TRBJ1-2 | TRBV5-5 | - | CASSSGQGDYGYTF | TGTGCCAGCAGCTCGGGACAGGGGGACTATGGCTACACCTTC
- | TRBJ1-3 | TRBV18 | - | CASSPSLGSGNTIYF | TGTGCCAGCTCACCCTCCCTGGGGAGTGGAAACACCATATATTTT
- | TRBJ1-2 | TRBV5-6 | - | CASSDTGYDYGYTF | TGTGCCAGCAGCGACACAGGGTATGACTATGGCTACACCTTC
TRBD1 | TRBJ1-1 | TRBV19 | - | CASRNTGDTEAFF | TGTGCCAGTAGAAACACAGGGGACACTGAAGCTTTCTTT
- | TRBJ1-1 | TRBV6-1 | - | CASSDRTGRETEAFF | TGTGCCAGCAGTGATCGAACAGGGAGGGAAACTGAAGCTTTCTTT
- | TRBJ1-5 | TRBV6-6 | - | CASTEDGLNQPQHF | TGTGCCAGCACAGAGGACGGACTTAATCAGCCCCAGCATTTT
- | TRBJ2-7 | TRBV10-3 | - | CAISETRGEQYF | TGTGCCATCAGTGAGACCCGGGGCGAGCAGTACTTC
TRBD2 | TRBJ2-1 | TRBV7-7 | - | CASTSGLAGGSVHEQFF | TGTGCCAGCACCTCCGGACTAGCGGGGGGCTCTGTCCATGAGCAGTTCTTC
TRBD1 | TRBJ2-7 | TRBV20-1 | few | CSAIDRVPYEQYF | TGCAGTGCTATTGACAGGGTCCCCTACGAGCAGTACTTC
TRBD1 | TRBJ1-4 | TRBV9 | - | CASSVDRGQEKLFF | TGTGCCAGCAGCGTAGACAGGGGGCAGGAAAAACTGTTTTTT
- | TRBJ1-2 | TRBV18 | - | CASSPSSGDGYTF | TGTGCCAGCTCACCATCTTCCGGGGATGGCTACACCTTC
TRBD2 | TRBJ2-3 | TRBV5-4 | - | CASSLGRAGRTDTQYF | TGTGCCAGCAGCTTGGGCCGAGCGGGACGCACAGATACGCAGTATTTT
TRBD1 | TRBJ1-2 | TRBV5-5 | - | CASSWTGGNGGYTF | TGTGCCAGCAGCTGGACAGGGGGCAACGGTGGCTACACCTTC
TRBD1 | TRBJ1-5 | TRBV7-8 | - | CASSIGQVLINQPQHF | TGTGCCAGCAGCATTGGACAGGTCCTGATTAATCAGCCCCAGCATTTT
- | TRBJ2-1 | TRBV4-3 | - | CASRVDYQSSYNEQFF | TGCGCCAGCAGGGTCGACTATCAGAGCTCCTACAATGAGCAGTTCTTC
TRBD1 | TRBJ2-2 | TRBV5-1 | - | CASSSTGTANTGELFF | TGCGCCAGCAGCTCCACCGGGACAGCGAACACCGGGGAGCTGTTTTTT
- | TRBJ1-3 | TRBV14 | - | CASSQEAISGNTIYF | TGTGCCAGCAGCCAAGAAGCGATCTCTGGAAACACCATATATTTT
- | TRBJ2-7 | TRBV9 | once | CASSGQGKAEQYF | TGTGCCAGCAGCGGGCAGGGGAAAGCGGAGCAGTACTTC
- | TRBJ2-5 | TRBV3-1/TRBV3-2 | - | CASRVTAPGQETQYF | TGTGCCAGCAGGGTGACTGCTCCCGGGCAAGAGACCCAGTACTTC
- | TRBJ2-7 | TRBV4-1 | - | CASSQESQEQYF | TGCGCCAGCAGCCAAGAGAGTCAAGAGCAGTACTTC
- | TRBJ2-5 | TRBV30 | once | CAWSKTTQETQYF | TGTGCCTGGAGTAAGACTACCCAAGAGACCCAGTACTTC
- | TRBJ2-3 | TRBV11-2 | - | CASSFILDTQYF | TGTGCCAGCAGCTTTATCCTCGATACGCAGTATTTT
TRBD1 | TRBJ2-7 | TRBV27 | - | CASSLRDSSSYEQYF | TGTGCCAGCAGCCTCCGGGACAGCAGCTCCTACGAGCAGTACTTC
TRBD1 | TRBJ2-3 | TRBV10-1 | - | CASSSQGADTQYF | TGCGCCAGCAGTTCCCAGGGGGCAGATACGCAGTATTTT
- | TRBJ1-6 | TRBV10-3 | - | CAISTDRTNSPLHF | TGTGCCATCAGTACTGACAGGACAAATTCACCCCTCCACTTT